This T cell receptor beta chain was profiled in a study of T cells in Graves' hyperthyroidism and ophthalmopathy (dated by TCRdb to 2018 to 2020). Describing the broader study: Peripheral blood was collected at initial diagnosis, before any treatment. To identify TCR V-J signatures that set the groups apart, the researchers used a discovery cohort of 100 patients, made up of 40 to 45 with Graves' ophthalmopathy and about 60 with stable Graves' hyperthyroidism. An independent validation cohort of 18 to 20 hyperthyroidism patients and 15 or so patients who later progressed to ophthalmopathy tested prospective prediction of ophthalmopathy. The 75 to 100 discovery patients were divided at random into training and test sets in a 7:3 ratio. In addition, the study compared T-cell repertoires in thyroid tissue and in blood from about 6 Graves' hyperthyroidism patients. After sampling, hyperthyroidism patients received methimazole starting at 30 mg daily, and ophthalmopathy patients received high-dose intravenous methylprednisolone. The paper describes TCR Vbeta CDR3 sequencing of 140 or so peripheral blood samples, made up of around 41 ophthalmopathy patients, approximately 73 hyperthyroidism patients and some 17 progressor patients. The research as a whole found: Most expanded thyroid clonotypes (frequency above 0.001) were also detected in blood, a finding suggesting that blood repertoires may reflect thyroid immune responses. Sample size was not statistically predetermined, and investigators were not blinded to group allocation. In validation, progression to ophthalmopathy was predicted by the model with nearly 71% sensitivity and around 75% specificity, a median of approximately 7.1 months before onset. A 13 V-J signature model separated ophthalmopathy from stable hyperthyroidism, with roughly 88% sensitivity and approximately 81% specificity in cross-validation and 80%/75% in testing.

Amplification of TCR beta CDR3 regions was carried out from RNA transcripts. A first-round RT-PCR of the TCR CDR3 used the HTBI primer set with the Qiagen OneStep RT-PCR kit. The libraries were constructed in a second round of multiplex PCR and then size-selected and purified. Paired-end sequencing of the libraries was performed with 100 bp reads on an Illumina HiSeq2000. The authors processed their data as follows. SOAPnuke was used to process the raw data, throwing out any read that contained adapters or uncalled bases, had a mean Phred below 15, or lacked an exact constant-primer or identifier match. High-quality paired reads were merged using COPE v1.2.5, and each unique nucleotide sequence was defined as a clonotype. MiTCR v1.1 was used to align clonotypes to the IMGT TRBV, TRBD and TRBJ reference segments. The analysis included only V-J combinations with a frequency above 0.0001, which together covered more than 99% of the repertoires. A TCS score was defined as the ratio between F50 (clonal expansion) and ExV (chaos), using BLOSUM62-based TCRdist between CDR3 peptides within each V-J. Welch's t-statistics and random forest reduced 500 to 550 V-J features to about 12, which were used in a naive Bayes classifier (R e1071). The public reads were run again by TCRdb, first through fastp at Q25 and then through MiXCR, and only productive beta chains were kept. Identical CDR3 protein sequences are pooled into one entry, listed with their most common genes and DNA. The V and J calls and clone size come from TCRdb's table, not from the authors' own analysis. The sample profile shows around 520,000 distinct CDR3 sequences; approximately 15% of them were found once. The ten largest clones represent roughly 17% of the sample.

Details on this clonotype: The clone's antigen remains unknown. No base quality information exists; no much larger clone differs at one position.

Stable Graves' hyperthyroidism was defined as the absence of progression to ophthalmopathy over 18 months of follow-up. Hyperthyroidism patients were aged 18 to 65 years and newly diagnosed, with disease duration of less than 2 months. Patients with uncontrolled infections, other autoimmune diseases, pregnancy or lactation were excluded. Clinical symptoms, serum thyroxine and TRAb, thyroid ultrasound, and orbital computed tomography formed the basis for the diagnoses. Ficoll-Paque density gradient centrifugation was used to isolate PBMCs from 10 ml of fresh peripheral blood. Total RNA was extracted using Trizol reagent, and RNA quality was assessed on an Agilent 2100 Bioanalyzer. The germline V gene yields SNHLY for CDR1 and FYNNEI for CDR2. V loses 8 bases of germline sequence and J loses 5 bases, and the interval between the two ends is 15 bases. There are 13 amino acids in the CDR3, from cysteine to phenylalanine inclusive. Just CDR3 DNA is preserved here, 39 bases in frame from base 1.

The receptor chain draws on TRBV2 and TRBJ2-5; TRBD1 is a possible D gene, resting on 6 matching bases. This receptor was taken from a woman between 18 and 29 years old with Graves' hyperthyroidism. Sequenced: blood. This receptor has the CDR3 CASAQGRSETQYF. The nucleotide sequence reads TGTGCCAGCGCACAGGGTAGGAGCGAGACCCAGTACTTC.